This T cell receptor (beta chain) is drawn from a study of vaccination effects on CD4 cells after COVID-19. Notes on the study in general: Marked contraction was observed in infection-induced and vaccine-induced clones late after vaccination.

Germline CDR1 and CDR2: SGHRS and YFSETQ. The CDR3 runs to 15 residues. V was clipped by 0 bases and J by 4 bases, with 13 bases between them. Prior to sequencing, the ViraFEST assay stimulated PBMC with viral peptide pools, which expanded the antigen-specific CD4+ T cells. Isolating CD4+ T cells followed about 10 days of culture. None of these healthy vaccinees had been infected with SARS-CoV-2 before vaccination. Every well got a few million PBMC, which were grown with about 9.6 IU/ml IL-2 and around 10 ug/ml peptides. IL-2 medium supplanted half the medium on days 3 and 7. In regard to this clone: What it binds is unknown.

Using immunoSEQ multiplex PCR, the repertoire was profiled, and TCRdb retains in-frame clones only, with some absent. The sample has 65,000 to 85,000 clones, about 80% seen once. This TCR came from a human donor who received a COVID-19 vaccine. Sequencing used CD4+ T cells from PBMCs cultured with SARS-CoV-2 spike peptides, obtained before COVID-19 vaccination. The chain combines TRBV5-1 with TRBJ2-5; D is possibly TRBD2 (5 bases). CDR3: CASSLGTSSRETQYF. The DNA for the CDR3 is TGCGCCAGCAGCTTGGGCACTAGTTCCCGAGAGACCCAGTACTTC.